This entry describes one T cell receptor beta chain. The record originates from a study of blood T cell repertoires in COVID-19. Overall study context: Italy, Spain and the United States were the sources of the convalescent and acute COVID-19 samples. The cDNA or gDNA used as material had been derived from T cells, B-cell-depleted T cells, or PBMCs.

There are 16 residues in the CDR3. V was pared by 2 bases and J by 0 bases, with 11 bases between. The germline V gene encodes CDR1 LGHNT and CDR2 FRNRAP. In the original processing: Reference gene primers were amplified, and this amplification served to estimate nucleated cell counts. Using immunoSEQ multiplex PCR, the repertoire was profiled, and TCRdb retains in-frame clones only, with some absent. V, J and clone size derive from that table, while D and trimming were established from the DNA sequence. The repertoire has 200,000 to 300,000 clones, roughly nine tenths of them found once; the top ten carry over 7.5%.

The sequence derives from a man between 40 and 49 years old who had recovered from COVID-19. V is TRBV12-5 and J is TRBJ1-3; D may be TRBD1 (5 bases). Source material: peripheral blood. The CDR3 region is CASGLPRGVSGNTIYF. The CDR3 region has the DNA TGTGCTAGTGGTTTGCCACGGGGGGTCTCTGGAAACACCATATATTTT.